Reported below is one T cell receptor beta chain. Its antigen remains unknown. It may be a read error: a sequence one base away is much more abundant. No ophthalmopathy progression within 18 months constituted stable Graves' hyperthyroidism. This sample is drawn from a study of T cells in Graves' hyperthyroidism and ophthalmopathy. Study information: At the time of initial diagnosis and before any treatment, peripheral blood was collected.

The CDR3 is 16 amino acids. V was shortened by 0 bases and J by 7 bases, with 16 bases between the two germline ends. Amplified regions were TCR beta CDR3 sequences from RNA transcripts. Carried out on the TCR CDR3, a first-round RT-PCR used the HTBI primer set. TCRdb reanalysed the multiplex PCR reads using MiXCR and keeps one entry per CDR3 protein. The data show 350,000 to 400,000 distinct CDR3 sequences, approximately 19% seen once. The study's findings and limits: Within blood appeared most thyroid clonotypes that had expanded above 0.001. By a 13 V-J model, ophthalmopathy was set apart from stable hyperthyroidism.

This receptor was obtained from a young woman with Graves' hyperthyroidism. The specimen was blood. The rearrangement links TRBV12-3 or TRBV12-4 to TRBJ2-1, with D possibly TRBD1 on 6 matching bases. CDR3 residues: CASSLASLGARNEQFF. The CDR3 DNA follows: TGTGCCAGCAGTTTAGCATCCTTGGGGGCGAGAAATGAGCAGTTCTTC.